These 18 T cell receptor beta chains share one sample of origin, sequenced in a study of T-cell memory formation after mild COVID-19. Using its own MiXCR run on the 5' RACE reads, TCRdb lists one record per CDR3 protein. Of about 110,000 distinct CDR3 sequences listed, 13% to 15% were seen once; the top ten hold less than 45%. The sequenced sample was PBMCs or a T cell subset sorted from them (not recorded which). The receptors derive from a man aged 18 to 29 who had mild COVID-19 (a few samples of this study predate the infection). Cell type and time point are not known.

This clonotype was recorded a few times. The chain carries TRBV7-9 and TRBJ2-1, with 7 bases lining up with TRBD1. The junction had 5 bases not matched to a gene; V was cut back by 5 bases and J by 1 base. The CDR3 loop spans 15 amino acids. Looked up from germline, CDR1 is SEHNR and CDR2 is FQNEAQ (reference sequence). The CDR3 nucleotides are TGTGCCAGCAGCGACAGGGAGAAGTCCTACAATGAGCAGTTCTTC. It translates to CASSDREKSYNEQFF.

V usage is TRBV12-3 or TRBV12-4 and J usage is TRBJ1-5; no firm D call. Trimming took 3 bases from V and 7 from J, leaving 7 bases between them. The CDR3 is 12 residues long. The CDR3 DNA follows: TGTGCCAGCAGTTTTTCCTGGCAGCCCCAGCATTTT. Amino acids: CASSFSWQPQHF.

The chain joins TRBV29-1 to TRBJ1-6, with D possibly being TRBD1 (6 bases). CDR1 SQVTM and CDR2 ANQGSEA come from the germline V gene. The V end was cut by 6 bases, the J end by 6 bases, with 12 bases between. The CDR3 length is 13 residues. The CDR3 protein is CSVRTETNSPLHF. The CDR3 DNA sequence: TGCAGCGTGAGGACAGAGACTAATTCACCCCTCCACTTT.

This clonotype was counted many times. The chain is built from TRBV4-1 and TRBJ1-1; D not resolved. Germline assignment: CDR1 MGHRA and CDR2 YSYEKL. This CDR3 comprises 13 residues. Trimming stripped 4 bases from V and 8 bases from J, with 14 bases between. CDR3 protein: CASSRAPDGEAFF. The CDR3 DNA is TGCGCCAGCAGCCGAGCCCCAGACGGCGAAGCTTTCTTT.

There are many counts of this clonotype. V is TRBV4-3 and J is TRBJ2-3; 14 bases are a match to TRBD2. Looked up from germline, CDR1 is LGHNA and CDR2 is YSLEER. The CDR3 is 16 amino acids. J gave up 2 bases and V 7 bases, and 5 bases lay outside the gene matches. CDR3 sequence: CASTTGLAGVTDTQYF. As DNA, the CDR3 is TGCGCCAGCACCACGGGACTAGCGGGGGTCACAGATACGCAGTATTTT.

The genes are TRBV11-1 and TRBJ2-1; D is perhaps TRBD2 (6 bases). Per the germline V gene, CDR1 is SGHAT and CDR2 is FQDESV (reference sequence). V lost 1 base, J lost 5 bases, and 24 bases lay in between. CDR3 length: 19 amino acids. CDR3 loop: CASSLVGAAGPPLDNEQFF. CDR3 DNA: TGTGCCAGCAGCTTAGTTGGAGCGGCGGGGCCCCCCTTGGACAATGAGCAGTTCTTC. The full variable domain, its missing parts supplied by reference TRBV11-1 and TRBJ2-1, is EAEVAQSPRYKITEKSQAVAFWCDPISGHATLYWYRQILGQGPELLVQFQDESVVDDSQLPKDRFSAERLKGVDSTLKIQPAELGDSAMYLCASSLVGAAGPPLDNEQFFGPGTRLTVL.

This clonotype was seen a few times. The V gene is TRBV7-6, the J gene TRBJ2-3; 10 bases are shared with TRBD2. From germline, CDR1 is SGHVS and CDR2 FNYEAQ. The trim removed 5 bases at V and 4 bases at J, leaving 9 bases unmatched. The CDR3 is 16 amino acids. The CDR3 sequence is CASSISSGGGADTQYF. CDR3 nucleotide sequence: TGTGCCAGCAGCATTTCTAGCGGGGGAGGTGCAGATACGCAGTATTTT.

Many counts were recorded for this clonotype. CDR3 residues: CAISDSSGGIDTQYF. CDR3 DNA: TGTGCCATCAGTGACTCTAGCGGGGGGATTGATACGCAGTATTTT. V and J are TRBV10-3 and TRBJ2-3; 11 bases match TRBD2. Germline V CDR1 and CDR2: ENHRY, SYGVKD. The CDR3 covers 15 residues. V gave up 3 bases and J gave up 6 bases; unmatched junction bases: 5.

The CDR3 sequence: CASRWDSITDTQYF. In DNA, the CDR3 is TGTGCCAGCAGATGGGACAGTATAACAGATACGCAGTATTTT. The chain combines TRBV7-2 with TRBJ2-3, with 7 bases identical to TRBD1. CDR1 SGHTA and CDR2 FQGNSA come from the germline V gene. V lost 6 bases and J lost 3; bases outside the gene matches: 6. This CDR3 has 14 amino acids.

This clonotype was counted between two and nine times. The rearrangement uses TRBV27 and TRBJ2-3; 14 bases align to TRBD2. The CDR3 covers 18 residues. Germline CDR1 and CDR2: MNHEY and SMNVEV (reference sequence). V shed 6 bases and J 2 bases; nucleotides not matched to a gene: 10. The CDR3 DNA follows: TGTGCCAGCAGCCGCCGACTAGCGGGGGGGTCTCCCACAGATACGCAGTATTTT. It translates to CASSRRLAGGSPTDTQYF.

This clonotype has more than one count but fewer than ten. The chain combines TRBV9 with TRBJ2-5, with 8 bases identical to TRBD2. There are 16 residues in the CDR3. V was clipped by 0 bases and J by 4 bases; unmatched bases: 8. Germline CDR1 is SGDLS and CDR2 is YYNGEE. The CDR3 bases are TGTGCCAGCAGCGTAGAGGTCGGGGGGGCCCCAGAGACCCAGTACTTC. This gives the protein CASSVEVGGAPETQYF. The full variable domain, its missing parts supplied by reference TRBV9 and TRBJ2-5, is DSGVTQTPKHLITATGQRVTLRCSPRSGDLSVYWYQQSLDQGLQFLIQYYNGEERAKGNILERFSAQQFPDLHSELNLSSLELGDSALYFCASSVEVGGAPETQYFGPGTRLLVL.

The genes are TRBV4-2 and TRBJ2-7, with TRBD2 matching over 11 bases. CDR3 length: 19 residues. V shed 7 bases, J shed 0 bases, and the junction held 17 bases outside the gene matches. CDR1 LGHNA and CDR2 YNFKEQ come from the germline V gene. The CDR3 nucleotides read TGTGCCAGCACATCGGAGGACGCTAGCGGGGGGTACAGCTCCTACGAGCAGTACTTC. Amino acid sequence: CASTSEDASGGYSSYEQYF.

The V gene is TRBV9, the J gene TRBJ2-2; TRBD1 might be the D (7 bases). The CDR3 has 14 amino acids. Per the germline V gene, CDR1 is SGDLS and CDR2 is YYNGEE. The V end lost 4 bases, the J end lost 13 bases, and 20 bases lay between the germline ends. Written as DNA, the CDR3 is TGTGCCAGCAGCCCCGAGGGGGCAGGAGGGCGGCTGTTTTTT. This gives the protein CASSPEGAGGRLFF.

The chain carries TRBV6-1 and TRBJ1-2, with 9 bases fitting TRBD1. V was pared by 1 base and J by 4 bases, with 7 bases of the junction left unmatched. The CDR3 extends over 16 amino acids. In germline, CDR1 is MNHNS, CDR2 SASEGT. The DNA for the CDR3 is TGTGCCAGCAGTGAAGAGTGGACAGGGGCCGTCTATGGCTACACCTTC. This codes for CASSEEWTGAVYGYTF.

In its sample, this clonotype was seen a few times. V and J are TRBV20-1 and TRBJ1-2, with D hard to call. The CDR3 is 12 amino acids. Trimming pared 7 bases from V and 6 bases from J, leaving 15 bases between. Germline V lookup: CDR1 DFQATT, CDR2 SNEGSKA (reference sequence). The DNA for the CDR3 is TGCAGTGTTACAGTCCACAGTAATGGCTACACCTTC. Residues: CSVTVHSNGYTF.

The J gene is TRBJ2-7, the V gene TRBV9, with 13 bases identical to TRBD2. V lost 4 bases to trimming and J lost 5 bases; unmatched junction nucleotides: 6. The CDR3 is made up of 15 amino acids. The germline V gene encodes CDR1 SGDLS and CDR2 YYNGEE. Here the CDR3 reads CASSLGTSGADEQYV. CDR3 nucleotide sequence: TGTGCCAGCAGCCTCGGGACTAGCGGGGCTGACGAGCAGTACGTC.

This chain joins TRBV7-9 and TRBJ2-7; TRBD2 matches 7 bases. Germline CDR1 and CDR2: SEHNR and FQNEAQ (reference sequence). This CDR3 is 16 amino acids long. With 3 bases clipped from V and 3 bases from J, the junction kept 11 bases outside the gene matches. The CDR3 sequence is CASSFSDVAGDYEQYF. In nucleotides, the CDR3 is TGTGCCAGCAGCTTTTCGGACGTGGCGGGGGACTACGAGCAGTACTTC. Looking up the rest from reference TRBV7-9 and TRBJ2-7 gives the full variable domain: DTGVSQNPRHKITKRGQNVTFRCDPISEHNRLYWYRQTLGQGPEFLTYFQNEAQLEKSRLLSDRFSAERPKGSFSTLEIQRTEQGDSAMYLCASSFSDVAGDYEQYFGPGTRLTVT.

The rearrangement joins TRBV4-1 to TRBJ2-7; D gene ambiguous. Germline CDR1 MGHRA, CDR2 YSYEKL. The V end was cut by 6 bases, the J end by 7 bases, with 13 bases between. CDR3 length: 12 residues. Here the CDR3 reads CASRGRAREQYF. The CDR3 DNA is TGCGCCAGCAGAGGAAGGGCTCGGGAGCAGTACTTC.